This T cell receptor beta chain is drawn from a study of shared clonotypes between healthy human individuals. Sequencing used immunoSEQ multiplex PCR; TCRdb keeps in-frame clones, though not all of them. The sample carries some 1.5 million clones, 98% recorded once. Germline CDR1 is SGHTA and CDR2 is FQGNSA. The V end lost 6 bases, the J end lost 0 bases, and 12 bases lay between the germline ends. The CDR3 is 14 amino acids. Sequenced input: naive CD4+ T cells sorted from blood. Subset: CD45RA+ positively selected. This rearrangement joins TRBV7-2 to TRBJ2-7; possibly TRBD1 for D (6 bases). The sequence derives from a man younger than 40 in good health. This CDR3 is CASSFDRNSYEQYF. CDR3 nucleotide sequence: TGTGCCAGCAGTTTCGACAGGAACTCCTACGAGCAGTACTTC.